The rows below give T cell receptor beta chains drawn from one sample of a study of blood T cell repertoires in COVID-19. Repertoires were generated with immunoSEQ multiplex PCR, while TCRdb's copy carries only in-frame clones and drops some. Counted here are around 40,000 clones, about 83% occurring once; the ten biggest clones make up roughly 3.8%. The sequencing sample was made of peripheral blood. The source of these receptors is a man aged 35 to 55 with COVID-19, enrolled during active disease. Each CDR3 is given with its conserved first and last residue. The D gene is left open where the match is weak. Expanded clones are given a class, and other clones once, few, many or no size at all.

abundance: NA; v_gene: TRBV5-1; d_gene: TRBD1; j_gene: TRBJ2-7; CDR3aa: CASSRGTGTTHYEQYF; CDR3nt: TGCGCCAGCAGCCGGGGGACAGGGACTACCCACTACGAGCAGTACTTC
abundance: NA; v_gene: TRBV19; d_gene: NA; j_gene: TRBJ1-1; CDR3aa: CASREGNTEAFF; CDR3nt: TGTGCCAGCAGGGAGGGGAACACTGAAGCTTTCTTT
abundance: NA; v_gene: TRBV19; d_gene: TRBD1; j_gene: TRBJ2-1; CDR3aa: CASSIYGTGIGNEQFF; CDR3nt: TGTGCCAGTAGTATTTATGGGACAGGGATTGGCAATGAGCAGTTCTTC
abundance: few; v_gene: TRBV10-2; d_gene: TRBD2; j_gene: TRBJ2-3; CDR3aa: CASSNPGLALGADTQYF; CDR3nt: TGCGCCAGCAGTAATCCGGGACTAGCTCTGGGGGCAGATACGCAGTATTTT
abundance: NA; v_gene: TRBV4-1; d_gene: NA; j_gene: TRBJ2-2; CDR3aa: CASSRTEDSLGYTGELFF; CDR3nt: TGCGCCAGCAGCCGAACCGAGGACAGCCTCGGTTATACCGGGGAGCTGTTTTTT
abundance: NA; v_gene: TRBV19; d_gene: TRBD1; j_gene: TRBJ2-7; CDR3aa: CASSEQGALSYEQYF; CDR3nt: TGTGCCAGTAGTGAGCAGGGGGCCCTGTCCTACGAGCAGTACTTC
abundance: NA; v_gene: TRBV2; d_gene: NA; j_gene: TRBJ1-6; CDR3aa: CASNPSPAAYSPLHF; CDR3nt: TGTGCCAGCAACCCAAGCCCAGCGGCGTATTCACCCCTCCACTTT
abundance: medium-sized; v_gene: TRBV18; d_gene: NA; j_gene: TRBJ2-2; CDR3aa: CASSPAGNTGELFF; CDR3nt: TGTGCCAGCTCACCGGCGGGGAACACCGGGGAGCTGTTTTTT
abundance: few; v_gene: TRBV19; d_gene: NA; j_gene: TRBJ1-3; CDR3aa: CASSISRHGQGTSGNTIYF; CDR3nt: TGTGCCAGTAGTATTTCGAGGCACGGGCAGGGGACCTCTGGAAACACCATATATTTT
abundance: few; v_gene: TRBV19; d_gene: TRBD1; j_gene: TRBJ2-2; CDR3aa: CASSIDFPGQGNTGELFF; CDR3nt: TGTGCCAGTAGTATAGACTTCCCGGGACAGGGGAACACCGGGGAGCTGTTTTTT
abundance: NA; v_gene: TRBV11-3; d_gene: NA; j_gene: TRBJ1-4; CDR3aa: CASSFMTATNEKLFF; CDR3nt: TGTGCCAGCAGCTTCATGACAGCAACTAATGAAAAACTGTTTTTT
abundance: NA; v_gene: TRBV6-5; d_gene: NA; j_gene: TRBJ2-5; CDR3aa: CASMVLEETQYF; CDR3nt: TGTGCCAGCATGGTCCTCGAGGAGACCCAGTACTTC
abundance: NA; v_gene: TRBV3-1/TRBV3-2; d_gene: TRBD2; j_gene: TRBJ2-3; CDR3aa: CASSRGGERTDTQYF; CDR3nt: TGTGCCAGCAGCCGGGGAGGGGAAAGGACAGATACGCAGTATTTT
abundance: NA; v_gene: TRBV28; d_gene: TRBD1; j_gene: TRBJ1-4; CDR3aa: CASSETGGGEKLFF; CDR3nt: TGTGCCAGCAGTGAAACAGGGGGCGGTGAAAAACTGTTTTTT
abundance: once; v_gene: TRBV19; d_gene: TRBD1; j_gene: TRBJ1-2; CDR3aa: CASEQGSYGYTF; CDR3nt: TGTGCCAGTGAACAGGGGAGCTATGGCTACACCTTC
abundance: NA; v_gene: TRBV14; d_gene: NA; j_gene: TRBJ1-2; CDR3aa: CASSQDSGRDYGYTF; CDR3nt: TGTGCCAGCAGCCAAGATTCCGGGAGGGACTATGGCTACACCTTC
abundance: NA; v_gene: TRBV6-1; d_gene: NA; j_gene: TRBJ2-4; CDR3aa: CASSEKAGNNKNIQYF; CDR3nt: TGTGCCAGCAGTGAAAAAGCAGGGAACAACAAAAACATTCAGTACTTC
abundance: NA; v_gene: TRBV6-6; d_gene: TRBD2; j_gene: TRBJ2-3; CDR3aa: CATLAGAADTQYF; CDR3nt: TGTGCCACCCTAGCGGGAGCGGCAGATACGCAGTATTTT
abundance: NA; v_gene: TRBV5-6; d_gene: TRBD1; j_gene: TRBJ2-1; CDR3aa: CASSLDRGANEQFF; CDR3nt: TGTGCCAGCAGCTTGGACAGGGGGGCCAATGAGCAGTTCTTC
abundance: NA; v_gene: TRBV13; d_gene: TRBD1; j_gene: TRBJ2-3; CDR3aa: CASRPTGTGVGDTQYF; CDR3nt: TGTGCCAGCAGACCTACCGGGACAGGGGTCGGAGATACGCAGTATTTT
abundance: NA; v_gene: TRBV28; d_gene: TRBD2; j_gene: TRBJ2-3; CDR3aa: CASCPSGRAMDTQYF; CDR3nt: TGTGCCAGCTGTCCTAGCGGGAGGGCCATGGATACGCAGTATTTT
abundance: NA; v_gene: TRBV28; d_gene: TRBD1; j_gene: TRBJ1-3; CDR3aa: CASSPTGEVSGNTIYF; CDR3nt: TGTGCCAGCAGTCCCACAGGGGAGGTATCAGGAAACACCATATATTTT
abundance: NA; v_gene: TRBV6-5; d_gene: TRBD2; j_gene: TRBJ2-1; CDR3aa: CASSRGLAGKEQFF; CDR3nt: TGTGCCAGCAGTCGGGGACTAGCGGGTAAAGAGCAGTTCTTC
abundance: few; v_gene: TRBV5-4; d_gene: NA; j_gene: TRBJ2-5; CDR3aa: CASSTRGSGETQYF; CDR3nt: TGTGCCAGCAGCACCAGGGGTTCCGGAGAGACCCAGTACTTC